This paragraph covers one T cell receptor beta chain sequence. Here immunoSEQ multiplex PCR was the method, and the copy in TCRdb shows in-frame clones only, minus some. The repertoire holds 350,000 to 500,000 clones, with 90% as singletons. These data belong to a study of Ad26.COV2.S vaccination and SARS-CoV-2 variants. About the study: Donor participated within the Ad26.COV2.S arm of the COV1001 trial.

Sample treatment: some 20 received Ad26.COV2.S at low or high dose, single or two shots; 5 received placebo; per-sample allocation not given. Sampling occurred on day 63 after the first vaccine or placebo injection. The specimen was peripheral blood, collected in a trial of Ad26.COV2.S vaccine versus placebo. The TCR was taken from a person aged 18-65 years who received the Ad26.COV2.S COVID-19 vaccine or a placebo.

This CDR3 reads CASSLAASNEQFF. In DNA, the CDR3 is TGTGCCAGCAGCTTAGCGGCATCCAATGAGCAGTTCTTC. V and J are TRBV7-6 and TRBJ2-1; D is ambiguous. The CDR3 sequence is 13 residues long. In germline, CDR1 is SGHVS, CDR2 FNYEAQ. V gave up 0 bases and J gave up 6 bases, with 6 bases separating them.